This passage covers 26 T cell receptor beta chains from one sample sequenced in a study of T-cell memory formation after mild COVID-19. TCRdb re-called the 5' RACE reads through MiXCR, storing one row per CDR3 protein. There are some 210,000 distinct CDR3 sequences in the sample; around 25% occur only once, and about 10% lies in the top ten. Sequenced sample: PBMCs or a T cell subset sorted from them (not recorded which). The receptor set was obtained from an adult woman who had mild COVID-19 (a few samples of this study predate the infection). Cell type and time point are not known.

J is TRBJ1-1 and V is TRBV12-3 or TRBV12-4; D possibly corresponds to TRBD1 (6 bases). V lost 7 bases, J lost 1 base, and 13 bases lay in between. The CDR3 totals 14 residues. The CDR3: CASTIPTGNTEAFF. The CDR3 DNA sequence: TGTGCCAGCACCATTCCGACAGGGAACACTGAAGCTTTCTTT.

CDR3 DNA sequence: TGTGCCAGTAGTCTCCTGACAGGGGGATGGACCGGGGAGCTGTTTTTT. Translating gives CASSLLTGGWTGELFF. The V call is TRBV19, the J call TRBJ2-2; 9 nucleotides match TRBD1. The V and J ends lost 5 bases and 5 bases, in that order; junction bases with no gene match: 9. CDR1 is LNHDA and CDR2 is SQIVND in the germline V gene (reference sequence). This CDR3 is built from 16 residues.

The chain couples TRBV19 to TRBJ2-5; 7 bases agree with TRBD1. Germline CDR1 LNHDA, CDR2 SQIVND (reference sequence). J gave up 2 bases and V 6 bases, and 9 bases lay outside the gene matches. The CDR3 has 15 amino acids. The CDR3 DNA sequence: TGTGCCAGTAGGACCGCCTTGGGACAGCAAGAGACCCAGTACTTC. Residues: CASRTALGQQETQYF.

This sequence joins TRBV6-1 and TRBJ2-5; 10 positions agree with TRBD2. CDR3 length: 18 residues. The V segment lost 1 base and the J segment 1 base; nucleotides outside the gene matches: 9. The germline CDR1 and CDR2 sequences are MNHNS and SASEGT. For the CDR3, the DNA is TGTGCCAGCAGTGAAGTAGCGGGAGGAGGGGGGGGCCAAGAGACCCAGTACTTC. Protein sequence: CASSEVAGGGGGQETQYF.

The chain uses TRBV7-9 and TRBJ2-2, with D perhaps matching TRBD2 (5 bases). The V gene's germline CDR1 is SEHNR and CDR2 FQNEAQ (reference sequence). Between the trimmed V and J ends, which lost 4 bases and 5 bases, there was a span of 11 bases. The CDR3 has 14 amino acids. The CDR3 sequence is CASSYHTSTGELFF. CDR3 bases: TGTGCCAGCAGCTACCATACTAGTACCGGGGAGCTGTTTTTT. Full variable domain (remainder filled in from reference TRBV7-9 and TRBJ2-2): DTGVSQNPRHKITKRGQNVTFRCDPISEHNRLYWYRQTLGQGPEFLTYFQNEAQLEKSRLLSDRFSAERPKGSFSTLEIQRTEQGDSAMYLCASSYHTSTGELFFGEGSRLTVL.

The chain carries TRBV12-3 or TRBV12-4 and TRBJ1-4; 9 bases match TRBD1. The CDR3 loop spans 19 amino acids. V lost 1 base and J lost 5; bases outside the gene matches: 14. CDR3 coding DNA: TGTGCCAGCAGTTTAGGTTACTACCGGGACAGGGCCACCAATGAAAAACTGTTTTTT. Translated: CASSLGYYRDRATNEKLFF.

This clonotype was picked up a small number of times. V usage is TRBV7-3 and J usage is TRBJ2-2, with D perhaps matching TRBD2 (5 bases). CDR3 size: 16 residues. Trimming left V 1 base short and J 0 bases short, with 9 bases between. The germline CDR1 and CDR2 sequences are SGHTA and FQGTGA. In DNA form, the CDR3 reads TGTGCCAGCAGCTTAAAGCGGCCCTCGAACACCGGGGAGCTGTTTTTT. It is translated as CASSLKRPSNTGELFF.

This clonotype was observed a few times. The rearrangement joins TRBV6-6 to TRBJ2-1; maybe TRBD1 (5 bases). The CDR3 runs 14 residues. Germline lookup yields CDR1 MNHNY and CDR2 SVGAGI (reference sequence). The V end lost 0 bases, the J end lost 4 bases, and 7 bases lay between the germline ends. In DNA, the CDR3 is TGTGCCAGCAGTTACTCCAGGGTTTACAATGAGCAGTTCTTC. Its protein is CASSYSRVYNEQFF.

This clonotype was observed at least ten times. V gene TRBV18 combines with J gene TRBJ2-7, with 7 bases matching TRBD1. V gave up 4 bases and J gave up 2 bases; unmatched junction bases: 2. The CDR3 covers 13 residues. In germline, CDR1 is KGHSH, CDR2 LQKENI. The CDR3 bases are TGTGCCAGCTCACGGGGGACAGCCTACGAGCAGTACTTC. Encoded protein: CASSRGTAYEQYF.

On this clonotype itself: Relative to the germline gene, one junction end is altered; a read error may explain this. The genes are TRBV7-7 and TRBJ2-7, with TRBD1 identical over 7 bases. The CDR3 contains 13 residues. Germline CDR1 and CDR2: SSHAT and FNYEAQ (reference sequence). Here the CDR3 DNA reads TGTGCTAGCAGCCTCGACAGGGCATCGGAGCAGTACTTC. As protein: CASSLDRASEQYF.

In its sample, this clonotype was seen a few times. The chain combines TRBV9 with TRBJ1-5; 7 positions agree with TRBD1. The length of the CDR3 is 14 residues. Germline CDR1 is SGDLS and CDR2 is YYNGEE. The ends lost 9 bases at V and 3 bases at J; junction bases unmatched: 9. The CDR3, as DNA: TGTGCCAACACACTCAGGGGGATCAATCAGCCCCAGCATTTT. Its protein is CANTLRGINQPQHF.

The chain links TRBV2 to TRBJ1-1; 8 bases agree with TRBD1. Trimming took 5 bases from V and 0 from J; bases not matched to a gene: 8. Per germline, CDR1 SNHLY and CDR2 FYNNEI. This CDR3 region has 16 residues. CDR3 sequence reads: CASSKDRGFMNTEAFF. The CDR3 DNA sequence: TGTGCCAGCAGTAAAGACAGGGGCTTCATGAACACTGAAGCTTTCTTT.

This chain links TRBV7-9 with TRBJ1-6; D not resolved. The CDR3 totals 14 residues. Per germline, CDR1 SEHNR and CDR2 FQNEAQ (reference sequence). Trimming shortened V by 5 bases and J by 8 bases, and 13 bases separated the two germline ends. CDR3 amino acids: CASSPRGMDSPLHF. The CDR3 bases are TGTGCCAGCAGCCCCCGGGGTATGGATTCACCCCTCCACTTT. The full variable domain, its missing parts supplied by reference TRBV7-9 and TRBJ1-6, is DTGVSQNPRHKITKRGQNVTFRCDPISEHNRLYWYRQTLGQGPEFLTYFQNEAQLEKSRLLSDRFSAERPKGSFSTLEIQRTEQGDSAMYLCASSPRGMDSPLHFGNGTRLTVT.

The chain couples TRBV5-1 to TRBJ1-1; D possibly corresponds to TRBD1 (5 bases). This CDR3 spans 14 amino acids. The V gene lost 4 bases and the J gene lost 1 base, with 11 bases spanning the gap. Germline V gene lookup returns CDR1 SGHRS and CDR2 YFSETQ. The CDR3 sequence is CASSRAQGNTEAFF. In DNA form, the CDR3 reads TGCGCCAGCAGCCGCGCCCAGGGGAACACTGAAGCTTTCTTT.

This sequence joins TRBV4-1 and TRBJ1-3; D gene uncertain. This CDR3 is built from 16 residues. From germline, CDR1 is MGHRA and CDR2 YSYEKL. V lost 0 bases, J lost 0 bases, and 9 bases lay in between. The CDR3 reads CASSQDVQVSGNTIYF. The CDR3 DNA reads TGCGCCAGCAGCCAAGATGTCCAGGTCTCTGGAAACACCATATATTTT.

The V and J genes are TRBV5-5 and TRBJ1-5, with 7 bases lining up with TRBD1. The CDR3 runs to 13 residues. The germline CDR1 and CDR2 sequences are SGHKS and YYEKEE (reference sequence). V was clipped by 2 bases and J by 7 bases; unmatched bases: 3. Here the CDR3 DNA reads TGTGCCAGCAGCTTTTCAGGGGGACAGCCCCAGCATTTT. It translates to CASSFSGGQPQHF.

The rearrangement joins TRBV6-6 to TRBJ2-1; D is perhaps TRBD2 (6 bases). Trimming cost V 5 bases and J 11 bases, with 13 bases left between them. Germline V gene sequence: CDR1 MNHNY, CDR2 SVGAGI (reference sequence). This CDR3 is built from 12 residues. CDR3 in amino acids: CASSGLRDQQFF. DNA for the CDR3: TGTGCCAGCAGTGGACTAAGGGATCAGCAGTTCTTC.

The table lists this clonotype with a few counts. The chain links TRBV7-9 to TRBJ2-1; 13 bases are shared with TRBD2. The CDR3 extends over 15 amino acids. The junction had 6 bases not matched to a gene; V was cut back by 5 bases and J by 8 bases. Germline CDR1 is SEHNR and CDR2 is FQNEAQ (reference sequence). CDR3 bases: TGTGCCAGCAGCCCTTGGACTAGCGGGAGTGATGAGCAGTTCTTC. Its protein is CASSPWTSGSDEQFF. Together with reference TRBV7-9 and TRBJ2-1, the CDR3 gives the full variable domain: DTGVSQNPRHKITKRGQNVTFRCDPISEHNRLYWYRQTLGQGPEFLTYFQNEAQLEKSRLLSDRFSAERPKGSFSTLEIQRTEQGDSAMYLCASSPWTSGSDEQFFGPGTRLTVL.

This clonotype was counted between two and nine times. The rearrangement links TRBV6-2 or TRBV6-3 to TRBJ2-7; TRBD1 matches 9 bases. V shed 4 bases and J 3 bases; nucleotides not matched to a gene: 7. Germline loops: CDR1 MNHEY, CDR2 SVGEGT. The CDR3 runs 15 residues. The CDR3 spells CASSFGTGQFYEQYF. The CDR3 DNA sequence: TGTGCCAGCAGTTTCGGGACAGGGCAGTTCTACGAGCAGTACTTC.

This clonotype was detected only a few times. The CDR3 DNA is TGCGCCAGCAGCTTCTCTCCGGGTGCGGGCGAGCAGTACTTC. It encodes CASSFSPGAGEQYF. The rearrangement links TRBV5-1 to TRBJ2-7; possible D gene TRBD2, 5 bases. Trimming took 2 bases from V and 6 from J, leaving 15 bases between them. The germline V gene has CDR1 SGHRS and CDR2 YFSETQ. The CDR3 spans 14 residues.

This clonotype has only a few counts. This chain uses TRBV10-3 with TRBJ2-7; tentative D call: TRBD2 (5 bases). Germline CDR1 is ENHRY and CDR2 is SYGVKD. The CDR3 runs to 15 residues. V lost 6 bases and J lost 3, with 18 bases in between. Here the CDR3 reads CAIRALTGKVYEQYF. In DNA, the CDR3 is TGTGCCATCAGGGCATTAACCGGGAAGGTCTACGAGCAGTACTTC.

This clonotype was observed a few times. The V call is TRBV10-3, the J call TRBJ2-3; TRBD2 aligns across 10 bases. Germline CDR1 reads ENHRY; CDR2 reads SYGVKD. The trim removed 2 bases at V and 6 bases at J, leaving 5 bases unmatched. This CDR3 contains 15 residues. CDR3 sequence: CAISEKILAGDTQYF. The CDR3 region has the DNA TGTGCCATCAGTGAGAAAATACTAGCGGGGGATACGCAGTATTTT.

The genes are TRBV14 and TRBJ2-7; a weak D match, TRBD1 (5 bases). The CDR3 runs to 16 residues. Germline-derived CDR1 and CDR2 are SGHDN and FVKESK. V dropped 4 bases and J dropped 6 bases, with 22 bases sitting between them. This CDR3 reads CASSLPRATTIPEQYF. CDR3 DNA: TGTGCCAGCAGCCTACCCAGGGCAACTACTATACCCGAGCAGTACTTC.

This clonotype was seen only a few times. V and J are TRBV6-2 or TRBV6-3 and TRBJ2-1, with TRBD2 matching 7 bases. V trimming: 5 bases; J trimming: 4 bases; junction bases outside the gene matches: 8. Germline CDR1 reads MNHEY; CDR2 reads SVGEGT. The CDR3 has 15 residues. This CDR3 reads CASSLPGAGYNEQFF. In DNA, the CDR3 is TGTGCCAGCAGTCTCCCGGGAGCGGGGTACAATGAGCAGTTCTTC.

This clonotype was seen at least ten times. The chain employs TRBV6-2 or TRBV6-3 and TRBJ2-2, with 14 positions matching TRBD2. Trimming took 0 bases from V and 5 from J; bases not matched to a gene: 8. The CDR3 is 19 residues long. Germline assignment: CDR1 MNHEY and CDR2 SVGEGT. CDR3 loop: CASSYSRLAGGLKTGELFF. The CDR3 nucleotides read TGTGCCAGCAGTTACTCCAGACTAGCGGGGGGGCTCAAGACCGGGGAGCTGTTTTTT.

This clonotype was seen only once. V usage is TRBV7-2 and J usage is TRBJ2-3; D may correspond to TRBD1 or TRBD2 (5 bases each). CDR3 length: 14 amino acids. V lost 4 bases and J 2 bases, leaving 10 bases between the germline ends. CDR1 is SGHTA, CDR2 FQGNSA, per germline. CDR3 sequence reads: CASSSEGYTDTQYF. CDR3 bases: TGTGCCAGCAGCTCAGAGGGGTACACAGATACGCAGTATTTT.